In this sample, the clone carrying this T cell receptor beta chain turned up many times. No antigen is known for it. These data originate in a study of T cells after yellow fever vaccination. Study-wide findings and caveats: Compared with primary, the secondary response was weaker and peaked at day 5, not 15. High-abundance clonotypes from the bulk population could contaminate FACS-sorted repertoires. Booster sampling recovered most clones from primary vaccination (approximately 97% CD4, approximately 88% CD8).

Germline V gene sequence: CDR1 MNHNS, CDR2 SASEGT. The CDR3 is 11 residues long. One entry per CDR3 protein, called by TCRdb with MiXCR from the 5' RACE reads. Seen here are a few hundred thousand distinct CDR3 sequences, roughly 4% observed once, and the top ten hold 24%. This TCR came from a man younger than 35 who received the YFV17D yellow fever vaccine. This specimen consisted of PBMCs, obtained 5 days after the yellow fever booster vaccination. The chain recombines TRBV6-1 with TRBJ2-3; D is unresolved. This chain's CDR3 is CATTRTDTQYF. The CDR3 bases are TGTGCGACCACCCGCACAGATACGCAGTATTTT.